This T cell receptor (beta chain) was documented in a study of cytotoxic CD8 clonotypes in ibrutinib-treated CLL. The assay was immunoSEQ multiplex PCR, and TCRdb's table has in-frame clones only and misses some. The top ten clones hold 4.6% of a sample with under 200,000 clones, under 85% of them seen once. Germline V gives CDR1 SEHNR, CDR2 FQNEAQ (reference sequence). The CDR3 length is 14 residues. V was shortened by 4 bases and J by 8 bases, with 17 bases between the two germline ends. The chain carries TRBV7-9 and TRBJ1-2; perhaps TRBD1 as D (6 bases). The receptor comes from a human donor with chronic lymphocytic leukemia. This specimen was PBMCs, taken after 24 months of ibrutinib treatment. The CDR3: CASSSKQGLLGYTF. The CDR3 DNA sequence: TGTGCCAGCAGCTCGAAACAGGGCCTATTAGGCTACACCTTC.